The 16 T cell receptor beta chains reported below all come from one sample, sequenced in a study of T cells in Graves' hyperthyroidism and ophthalmopathy. Researchers amplified the TCR beta CDR3 regions from RNA transcripts. An initial round of RT-PCR targeting the TCR CDR3 relied on the HTBI primer set. One entry per CDR3 protein, called by TCRdb with MiXCR from the multiplex PCR reads. In the table there are more than 350,000 distinct CDR3 sequences, roughly 15% of which are singletons. Sequenced material: blood. The receptors shown here come from an older woman with Graves' ophthalmopathy.

DNA of the CDR3: TGTGCCACCAGTCGGAACAGGGATGCGCAGTATTTT. It specifies CATSRNRDAQYF. V and J are TRBV15 and TRBJ2-3; perhaps TRBD1 as D (6 bases). Trimming took 6 bases from V and 10 from J, leaving 14 bases between them. CDR3 length: 12 residues. Looked up from germline, CDR1 is LNHNV and CDR2 is YYDKDF (reference sequence).

This chain uses TRBV20-1 with TRBJ2-1, with D perhaps TRBD2 (6 bases). Germline CDR1 DFQATT, CDR2 SNEGSKA (reference sequence). The CDR3 length is 16 residues. V dropped 5 bases and J dropped 0 bases, with 17 bases sitting between them. The CDR3 reads CSALKREAGSYNEQFF. The CDR3, as DNA: TGCAGTGCTCTTAAGCGAGAAGCGGGCTCCTACAATGAGCAGTTCTTC.

The table lists this clonotype with a few counts. This may be a read error, as it is one base from a much larger clone. The chain has TRBV5-1 and TRBJ2-1, with D possibly being TRBD1 or TRBD2 (5 bases each). Germline V gene data show CDR1 as SGHRS and CDR2 as YFSETQ. V lost 4 bases to trimming and J lost 4 bases, with 15 bases between them. The CDR3 runs to 15 residues. CDR3 sequence (DNA): TGCGCCAGCAGCCTGACAGAGGGACGGTACAATGAGCAGTTCTTC. It encodes CASSLTEGRYNEQFF.

Comment on this clonotype: A junction end diverges from the germline sequence, so it may reflect a read error. The gene calls are TRBV9 and TRBJ1-4; no definite D call. In germline, CDR1 is SGDLS, CDR2 YYNGEE. The CDR3 has 15 amino acids. The DNA of the CDR3 is TGTGTCAGCAGCCGTAAGTCCGACGAGAGTGAAAAACTGTTTTTT. Translating gives CVSSRKSDESEKLFF.

This chain links TRBV5-1 with TRBJ2-7; perhaps TRBD1 as D (6 bases). CDR3 size: 13 residues. Trimming stripped 4 bases from V and 3 bases from J, with 11 bases between. Germline V gene lookup returns CDR1 SGHRS and CDR2 YFSETQ. CDR3 protein: CASSGGTHYEQYF. The CDR3 DNA sequence: TGCGCCAGCAGCGGTGGGACACACTACGAGCAGTACTTC.

This clonotype was counted ten times or more. The chain recombines TRBV5-1 with TRBJ2-2; no clear D gene. Between the trimmed V and J ends, which lost 3 bases and 4 bases, there was a span of 13 bases. The CDR3 contains 15 residues. The germline V gene has CDR1 SGHRS and CDR2 YFSETQ. In DNA form, the CDR3 reads TGCGCCAGCAGCTACGGGCCCGGTGGCACCGGGGAGCTGTTTTTT. Encoded protein: CASSYGPGGTGELFF.

The rearrangement links TRBV20-1 to TRBJ2-6; 8 bases are shared with TRBD1. Germline V gene lookup returns CDR1 DFQATT and CDR2 SNEGSKA (reference sequence). The CDR3 runs to 15 residues. With V trimmed by 6 bases and J by 2 bases, 6 bases remained unmatched. The CDR3 bases are TGCAGTGCAACGTTGGACAGGGCTGGGGCCAACGTCCTGACTTTC. Translated, it gives CSATLDRAGANVLTF.

A few counts support this clonotype. This sequence joins TRBV20-1 and TRBJ2-1; D is perhaps TRBD2 (6 bases). This CDR3 has 16 amino acids. V lost 5 bases, J lost 5 bases, and 22 bases lay in between. Germline-derived CDR1 and CDR2 are DFQATT and SNEGSKA (reference sequence). The CDR3 sequence: CSAPERTRTIDNEQFF. The CDR3 DNA reads TGCAGTGCTCCTGAAAGAACTAGGACTATTGACAATGAGCAGTTCTTC.

In this sample, this clonotype turned up many times. The rearrangement links TRBV12-3 or TRBV12-4 to TRBJ2-7; D not certain. The CDR3 is made up of 14 amino acids. V was pared by 5 bases and J by 0 bases, with 11 bases between. The CDR3 reads CASSATGPSYEQYF. DNA of the CDR3: TGTGCCAGCAGTGCTACCGGGCCCTCCTACGAGCAGTACTTC.

To note about this clonotype: One junction end disagrees with the germline gene, perhaps due to a read error. V and J are TRBV7-6 and TRBJ2-2, with TRBD2 matching over 9 bases. From germline, CDR1 is SGHVS and CDR2 FNYEAQ. This CDR3 region has 16 residues. The CDR3 protein is CGSSLQRGDLTGELFF. The CDR3 DNA reads as TGTGGCAGCAGCCTCCAGCGGGGGGATCTAACCGGGGAGCTGTTTTTT.

There are a few counts of this clonotype. This chain links TRBV6-1 with TRBJ2-6; 7 bases match TRBD1. V gave up 6 bases and J gave up 0 bases; unmatched junction bases: 5. CDR1 and CDR2 from the germline V gene are MNHNS and SASEGT. The CDR3 consists of 16 residues. CDR3 sequence reads: CASRYRGPSGANVLTF. Here the CDR3 DNA reads TGTGCCAGCAGGTACAGGGGACCCTCTGGGGCCAACGTCCTGACTTTC.

This clonotype was found many times. The chain links TRBV12-3 or TRBV12-4 to TRBJ1-5, with D hard to call. V lost 2 bases to trimming and J lost 4 bases, with 12 bases between them. There are 15 residues in the CDR3. In DNA, the CDR3 is TGTGCCAGCAGTTTATGGGTGGTGGATAATCAGCCCCAGCATTTT. Residues: CASSLWVVDNQPQHF.

This clonotype was seen at least ten times. The chain is built from TRBV11-2 and TRBJ1-5; 11 bases are shared with TRBD1. The V gene end was trimmed by 5 bases and the J gene end by 10 bases; junction bases not matched to a gene: 4. Looked up from germline, CDR1 is SGHAT and CDR2 is FQNNGV. CDR3 length: 13 amino acids. The CDR3 DNA reads as TGTGCCAGCAGCCGGGACAGGGGGAGACCCCAGCATTTT. The encoded protein is CASSRDRGRPQHF.

Ten or more counts support this clonotype. The chain joins TRBV20-1 to TRBJ2-5; D is ambiguous. Germline V gene sequence: CDR1 DFQATT, CDR2 SNEGSKA (reference sequence). The length of the CDR3 is 13 residues. The V end lost 1 base, the J end lost 2 bases, and 8 bases lay between the germline ends. In nucleotides, the CDR3 is TGCAGTGCTAGAGTTTTAATACAAGAGACCCAGTACTTC. Translating gives CSARVLIQETQYF.

This clonotype was found many times. The rearrangement uses TRBV12-3 or TRBV12-4 and TRBJ1-6; D is ambiguous. CDR3 size: 13 residues. Trimming removed 6 bases from V and 8 bases from J, with 11 bases in between. CDR3 protein: CASSGSRDSPLHF. Here the CDR3 DNA reads TGTGCCAGCAGCGGGAGTCGAGATTCACCCCTCCACTTT.

This clonotype was found many times. J is TRBJ1-4 and V is TRBV2; D gene ambiguous. From germline, CDR1 is SNHLY and CDR2 FYNNEI. Trimming removed 6 bases from V and 0 bases from J, with 11 bases in between. The CDR3 spans 15 residues. CDR3 region: CASSPNPATNEKLFF. The CDR3 coding sequence is TGTGCCAGCAGCCCAAACCCTGCAACTAATGAAAAACTGTTTTTT.